These T cell receptor beta chains were read from a single sample in a study of T-cell memory formation after mild COVID-19. TCRdb itself ran the 5' RACE reads through MiXCR, one entry per CDR3 protein. The sample lists around 390,000 distinct CDR3 sequences; approximately 15% were seen once. Sequencing was done on a sample of PBMCs or a T cell subset sorted from them (not recorded which). The receptor source for this set is a man aged 18 to 35 who had mild COVID-19 (a few samples of this study predate the infection). Cell type and time point are not known. Both conserved end residues are part of each CDR3. Each record gives: D gene, V gene, J gene, clone size, CDR3 DNA, CDR3 protein. The D gene is left open where the match is weak. Only part of the rows carry a size: once, few, many, or a class if the clone is expanded.

D gene: -
V gene: TRBV6-5
J gene: TRBJ2-1
clone size: few
CDR3 DNA: TGTGCCAGCAGGCCCGGGGCGGGGGCTGGGGAGCAGTTCTTC
CDR3 protein: CASRPGAGAGEQFF

D gene: -
V gene: TRBV7-9
J gene: TRBJ1-1
clone size: few
CDR3 DNA: TGTGCCAGCAGCTTGTACAGCATGAACACTGAAGCTTTCTTT
CDR3 protein: CASSLYSMNTEAFF

D gene: -
V gene: TRBV12-2
J gene: TRBJ1-1
clone size: -
CDR3 DNA: TGTGCAAGTCGCCGGACAGGGAAGCAACCCATGAACACTGAAGCTTTCTTT
CDR3 protein: CASRRTGKQPMNTEAFF

D gene: -
V gene: TRBV5-1
J gene: TRBJ2-1
clone size: -
CDR3 DNA: TGCGCCAGCAGCTTGGGCGGGGAATCCTACAATGAGCAGTTCTTC
CDR3 protein: CASSLGGESYNEQFF

D gene: TRBD1
V gene: TRBV7-9
J gene: TRBJ2-5
clone size: few
CDR3 DNA: TGTGCCAGCAGCTTAGCGGCAACAGGGGGAGAGACCCAGTACTTC
CDR3 protein: CASSLAATGGETQYF

D gene: TRBD1
V gene: TRBV24-1
J gene: TRBJ1-2
clone size: -
CDR3 DNA: TGTGCCACCAGTGATTACCTGACAGGGTACGGCTACACCTTC
CDR3 protein: CATSDYLTGYGYTF

D gene: -
V gene: TRBV7-2
J gene: TRBJ1-1
clone size: few
CDR3 DNA: TGTGCCAGCAGCGTAGACTCCTTCGACACTGAAGCTTTCTTT
CDR3 protein: CASSVDSFDTEAFF

D gene: -
V gene: TRBV6-2/TRBV6-3
J gene: TRBJ1-1
clone size: -
CDR3 DNA: TGTGCCAGCACCCACGGGGGGGTAAAAGGGAACACTGAAGCTTTCTTT
CDR3 protein: CASTHGGVKGNTEAFF

D gene: TRBD1
V gene: TRBV7-9
J gene: TRBJ1-2
clone size: -
CDR3 DNA: TGTGCCAGCAGCTCTACCTCGACAGGGGCCCTCTATGGCTACACCTTC
CDR3 protein: CASSSTSTGALYGYTF

D gene: TRBD2
V gene: TRBV2
J gene: TRBJ2-5
clone size: -
CDR3 DNA: TGTGCCAGCAGTGAAGGTCCTAGCGGGGGCCCTCAGTGGACCCAGTACTTC
CDR3 protein: CASSEGPSGGPQWTQYF

D gene: TRBD2
V gene: TRBV5-1
J gene: TRBJ2-3
clone size: -
CDR3 DNA: TGCGCCAGCAGGAGATGGAGCGGGGGGACAGATACGCAGTATTTT
CDR3 protein: CASRRWSGGTDTQYF

D gene: -
V gene: TRBV6-6
J gene: TRBJ2-5
clone size: few
CDR3 DNA: TGTGCCAGCAGTTACCTCCTGACAGGCCAAGAGACCCAGTACTTC
CDR3 protein: CASSYLLTGQETQYF

D gene: -
V gene: TRBV7-9
J gene: TRBJ2-5
clone size: few
CDR3 DNA: TGTGCCAGCAGCCCGAGGGGAAACTTTCAAGAGACCCAGTACTTC
CDR3 protein: CASSPRGNFQETQYF

D gene: -
V gene: TRBV5-4
J gene: TRBJ2-7
clone size: -
CDR3 DNA: TGTGCCAGCAAGGATACCCCGGCGAGGGACGAGCAGTACTTC
CDR3 protein: CASKDTPARDEQYF

D gene: -
V gene: TRBV30
J gene: TRBJ2-3
clone size: -
CDR3 DNA: TGTGCCTGGACCGTTTTACGCGACACAGATACGCAGTATTTT
CDR3 protein: CAWTVLRDTDTQYF

D gene: -
V gene: TRBV2
J gene: TRBJ2-5
clone size: -
CDR3 DNA: TGTGCCAGCAGAGACGACGTGGAGACCCAGTACTTC
CDR3 protein: CASRDDVETQYF

D gene: TRBD2
V gene: TRBV7-2
J gene: TRBJ2-1
clone size: few
CDR3 DNA: TGTGCCAGCACGGGGCGGGGGGTGAATGAGCAGTTCTTC
CDR3 protein: CASTGRGVNEQFF

D gene: -
V gene: TRBV20-1
J gene: TRBJ1-2
clone size: -
CDR3 DNA: TGCAGTGCTCGGGGCGCGAGTGATGGCTACACCTTC
CDR3 protein: CSARGASDGYTF

D gene: -
V gene: TRBV7-2
J gene: TRBJ1-1
clone size: -
CDR3 DNA: TGTGCCAGCAGCTTAGGTTGGGCAGCAGGAAGAGCTTTCTTT
CDR3 protein: CASSLGWAAGRAFF

D gene: -
V gene: TRBV7-2
J gene: TRBJ2-6
clone size: few
CDR3 DNA: TGTGCCAGCAGCTGGGCAGGGAGTAGCTCTGGGGCCAACGTCCTGACTTTC
CDR3 protein: CASSWAGSSSGANVLTF

D gene: -
V gene: TRBV6-5
J gene: TRBJ1-2
clone size: -
CDR3 DNA: TGTGCCAGTAGTAACAGGGCTGGCGGCTACACCTTC
CDR3 protein: CASSNRAGGYTF

D gene: -
V gene: TRBV7-9
J gene: TRBJ2-5
clone size: many
CDR3 DNA: TGTGCCAGCAGCTTAGTCCCCGCGGGCCAAGAGACCCAGTACTTC
CDR3 protein: CASSLVPAGQETQYF

D gene: TRBD2
V gene: TRBV4-2
J gene: TRBJ2-3
clone size: -
CDR3 DNA: TGTGCCAGCAGCCAAGTAGCAGTAGCGGGGGGGCTAGATACGCAGTATTTT
CDR3 protein: CASSQVAVAGGLDTQYF

D gene: -
V gene: TRBV7-9
J gene: TRBJ2-5
clone size: -
CDR3 DNA: TGTGCCAGCAGCTTACCGGGCGTGAAGACCCAGTACTTC
CDR3 protein: CASSLPGVKTQYF

D gene: -
V gene: TRBV4-1
J gene: TRBJ1-2
clone size: -
CDR3 DNA: TGCGCCAGCAGCCAAGGGAGCGGAGGGGGGTTTGGTGGCTACACCTTC
CDR3 protein: CASSQGSGGGFGGYTF

D gene: -
V gene: TRBV6-5
J gene: TRBJ2-5
clone size: -
CDR3 DNA: TGTGCCAGCAGTTACCCCGGCAGGAAAGAGACCCAGTACTTC
CDR3 protein: CASSYPGRKETQYF

D gene: -
V gene: TRBV28
J gene: TRBJ2-5
clone size: -
CDR3 DNA: TGTGCCAGCAGTTCCCTGGGGGGATCACAAGAGACCCAGTACTTC
CDR3 protein: CASSSLGGSQETQYF

D gene: -
V gene: TRBV9
J gene: TRBJ2-7
clone size: few
CDR3 DNA: TGTGCCAGCAGCGTTGGGGGAGACGCCTACGAGCAGTACTTC
CDR3 protein: CASSVGGDAYEQYF

D gene: TRBD2
V gene: TRBV7-3
J gene: TRBJ2-2
clone size: -
CDR3 DNA: TGTGCCAGCAGCTCTTCGGGGGGGCCGATCGTCGGGGAGCTGTTTTTT
CDR3 protein: CASSSSGGPIVGELFF

D gene: -
V gene: TRBV28
J gene: TRBJ1-2
clone size: -
CDR3 DNA: TGTGCCAGCGATTCAATCGAGTTCACTAACTATGGCTACACCTTC
CDR3 protein: CASDSIEFTNYGYTF

D gene: -
V gene: TRBV7-2
J gene: TRBJ2-7
clone size: -
CDR3 DNA: TGTGCCAGCAGCCGGCTAGCAGGCGAGTACGAGCAGTACTTC
CDR3 protein: CASSRLAGEYEQYF

D gene: -
V gene: TRBV4-3
J gene: TRBJ2-3
clone size: -
CDR3 DNA: TGCGCCAGCAGCCAAGATTCGTCAGATACGCAGTATTTT
CDR3 protein: CASSQDSSDTQYF

D gene: TRBD1
V gene: TRBV6-2/TRBV6-3
J gene: TRBJ1-5
clone size: few
CDR3 DNA: TGTGCCAGTACCGGGACAGCAGTCAATCAGCCCCAGCATTTT
CDR3 protein: CASTGTAVNQPQHF

D gene: -
V gene: TRBV28
J gene: TRBJ1-2
clone size: -
CDR3 DNA: TGTGCCAGCATCTCCGCGGCAGGAGAAATCGACTATGGCTACACCTTC
CDR3 protein: CASISAAGEIDYGYTF

D gene: -
V gene: TRBV4-2
J gene: TRBJ1-2
clone size: few
CDR3 DNA: TGTGCCAGCAGCCAAGACCTACGTCAGGGCTATGGCTACACCTTC
CDR3 protein: CASSQDLRQGYGYTF

D gene: -
V gene: TRBV6-2/TRBV6-3
J gene: TRBJ2-6
clone size: few
CDR3 DNA: TGTGCCAGCAGTTATAACGGCAGGGGGGCGTTGGGAGCCAACGTCCTGACTTTC
CDR3 protein: CASSYNGRGALGANVLTF

D gene: -
V gene: TRBV2
J gene: TRBJ1-2
clone size: few
CDR3 DNA: TGTGCCAGCAGTGTCAGGGTTTACGGGCACTATGGCTACACCTTC
CDR3 protein: CASSVRVYGHYGYTF

D gene: TRBD1
V gene: TRBV12-3/TRBV12-4
J gene: TRBJ1-1
clone size: few
CDR3 DNA: TGTGCCAGCAGAGACAGGGAAGGCGCTGAAGCTTTCTTT
CDR3 protein: CASRDREGAEAFF

D gene: -
V gene: TRBV5-1
J gene: TRBJ2-3
clone size: -
CDR3 DNA: TGCGCCAGCAGCCAACAGGGAAGCACAGATACGCAGTATTTT
CDR3 protein: CASSQQGSTDTQYF

D gene: -
V gene: TRBV11-2
J gene: TRBJ2-7
clone size: -
CDR3 DNA: TGTGCCAGCAGCTTAGTCGGGGACGGCTACGAGCAGTACTTC
CDR3 protein: CASSLVGDGYEQYF

D gene: -
V gene: TRBV5-1
J gene: TRBJ1-1
clone size: -
CDR3 DNA: TGCGCCAGCAGCTCACAGCCGAACGCTGAAGCTTTCTTT
CDR3 protein: CASSSQPNAEAFF

D gene: TRBD1
V gene: TRBV20-1
J gene: TRBJ1-3
clone size: -
CDR3 DNA: TGCAGTGCTAAGACAGGGGCCGGAAACACCATATATTTT
CDR3 protein: CSAKTGAGNTIYF

D gene: TRBD1
V gene: TRBV10-3
J gene: TRBJ1-2
clone size: -
CDR3 DNA: TGTGCCATCAATGGCAGGGGGATCTATGGCTACACCTTC
CDR3 protein: CAINGRGIYGYTF

D gene: -
V gene: TRBV7-3
J gene: TRBJ2-1
clone size: -
CDR3 DNA: TGTGCCAGCAGCCCTTTGGACTCGTACAATGAGCAGTTCTTC
CDR3 protein: CASSPLDSYNEQFF

D gene: TRBD2
V gene: TRBV7-8
J gene: TRBJ2-4
clone size: -
CDR3 DNA: TGTGCCAGCCGAAGCGGGGTCGTGGGCGAAAACATTCAGTACTTC
CDR3 protein: CASRSGVVGENIQYF

D gene: -
V gene: TRBV15
J gene: TRBJ1-5
clone size: -
CDR3 DNA: TGTGCCACCAGCAGAGAAAATCAGCCCCAGCATTTT
CDR3 protein: CATSRENQPQHF

D gene: -
V gene: TRBV30
J gene: TRBJ2-5
clone size: few
CDR3 DNA: TGTGCCTGGAGTGCCCAAGAGACCCAGTACTTC
CDR3 protein: CAWSAQETQYF

D gene: -
V gene: TRBV18
J gene: TRBJ1-2
clone size: few
CDR3 DNA: TGTGCCAGCTCACCTGAGTTCGGCCAGGGCTATGGCTACACCTTC
CDR3 protein: CASSPEFGQGYGYTF

D gene: -
V gene: TRBV6-6
J gene: TRBJ2-3
clone size: -
CDR3 DNA: TGTGCCAGGTCCAGCGGAAGCACAGATACGCAGTATTTT
CDR3 protein: CARSSGSTDTQYF

D gene: -
V gene: TRBV7-2
J gene: TRBJ1-1
clone size: -
CDR3 DNA: TGTGCCAGCAGCTTAGCCGCCGGATCCCCCGGGACTGAAGCTTTCTTT
CDR3 protein: CASSLAAGSPGTEAFF

D gene: TRBD1
V gene: TRBV6-5
J gene: TRBJ2-7
clone size: -
CDR3 DNA: TGTGCCAGCGGCGAGGGGGCACCAGGGCTACCCTACGAGCAGTACTTC
CDR3 protein: CASGEGAPGLPYEQYF

D gene: TRBD2
V gene: TRBV5-5
J gene: TRBJ2-3
clone size: -
CDR3 DNA: TGTGCCAGCAGCTTGGAGCCGGGGGGGGGTACGCAGTATTTT
CDR3 protein: CASSLEPGGGTQYF

D gene: -
V gene: TRBV7-9
J gene: TRBJ1-2
clone size: -
CDR3 DNA: TGTGCCAGCAGCCGAGAACCAAACGACTATGGCTACACCTTC
CDR3 protein: CASSREPNDYGYTF

D gene: -
V gene: TRBV3-1
J gene: TRBJ2-5
clone size: -
CDR3 DNA: TGTGCCAGCAGCCACGGCCGGACCTCCCAAGAGACCCAGTACTTC
CDR3 protein: CASSHGRTSQETQYF

D gene: -
V gene: TRBV11-2
J gene: TRBJ2-2
clone size: -
CDR3 DNA: TGTGCCAGCAGCTTAAGGGGCCCTTCGGGGACCGGGGAGCTGTTTTTT
CDR3 protein: CASSLRGPSGTGELFF

D gene: -
V gene: TRBV6-2/TRBV6-3
J gene: TRBJ1-1
clone size: once
CDR3 DNA: TGTGCCAGCAGCCGACCAGCGAACACTGAAGCTTTCTTT
CDR3 protein: CASSRPANTEAFF

D gene: -
V gene: TRBV11-1
J gene: TRBJ2-5
clone size: once
CDR3 DNA: TGTGCCAGCAGCTCCGAAATCCAAGAGACCCAGTACTTC
CDR3 protein: CASSSEIQETQYF

D gene: TRBD2
V gene: TRBV24-1
J gene: TRBJ2-1
clone size: few
CDR3 DNA: TGTGCCACCAGTGATTTTTATGGCGGCGGGGGAGCCGGGTACTTTTATGAGCAGTTCTTC
CDR3 protein: CATSDFYGGGGAGYFYEQFF

D gene: TRBD1
V gene: TRBV27
J gene: TRBJ1-2
clone size: few
CDR3 DNA: TGTGCCAGCAGTTTCACCGGGACAGGGTATGGCTACACCTTC
CDR3 protein: CASSFTGTGYGYTF

D gene: -
V gene: TRBV24-1
J gene: TRBJ2-3
clone size: few
CDR3 DNA: TGTGCCACCAGTGTCGCATCCGCGGATACGCAGTATTTT
CDR3 protein: CATSVASADTQYF